This T cell receptor (beta chain) was captured in a study of immune heterogeneity within non-small cell lung tumors. Multiplex PCR employing 32 V and 13 J primers generated amplicons of the TCR beta CDR3. TCRdb re-called the multiplex PCR reads with MiXCR, one entry per CDR3 protein. The sample has around 15,000 distinct CDR3 sequences; approximately 30% are singletons. Bulk tumor gDNA, 550 to 750 ng per sample, served as the TCR template. Biopsies, several per primary tumor and spaced far apart, were collected during surgery. Before undergoing curative surgery, patients had newly diagnosed non-small cell lung cancer that was untreated. The CDR3 is 18 amino acids. V was trimmed by 0 bases and J by 4 bases, leaving 16 bases between them. Germline V CDR1 and CDR2: SGHVS, FQNEAQ. This clonotype was seen ten or more times.

This sequence joins TRBV7-8 and TRBJ1-6, with no clear D. The TCR sequence derives from a man aged 40-50 years with non-small cell lung cancer. Sequences were obtained from lung tumor tissue. The CDR3 protein is CASSLAHQASTYNSPLHF. For the CDR3, the DNA is TGTGCCAGCAGCTTAGCGCACCAGGCCTCGACGTATAATTCACCCCTCCACTTT.